A single T cell receptor beta chain is shown here with its context. This clone's antigen is unknown. No clone much larger than this one lies a single base away; base qualities are absent. Looking up the germline V gene (reference sequence) yields CDR1 MNHEY and CDR2 SMNVEV. V trim: 6 bases; J trim: 5 bases; unmatched bases: 11. Taken from cysteine to phenylalanine, the CDR3 has 15 residues. Just the 45-base CDR3 DNA is kept, in frame starting at base 1. These data come from a study of T cell clonotyping in hematopoietic cell transplantation (dated by TCRdb to about 2021). Background on the whole study: The study collected approximately 130 blood samples from 35 to 45 consecutive transplant recipients and their related donors. Patient recruitment ran from 2015 to January 2017, and follow-up continued until September 2020 or death.

The immunoSEQ assay, a bias-controlled multiplex PCR using V- and J-specific primers, was used to amplify TCR beta CDR3 regions from genomic DNA. A proprietary barcode and Illumina adapter sequences were added to the CDR3 amplicons in a second PCR step. An Illumina MiSeq instrument was used for sequencing of the CDR3 libraries. Processing in the source paper ran as follows. Export and quality control were performed with immunoSEQ Analyzer 3.0, and downstream analyses were performed with R Bioconductor and Immunarch. Repertoire metrics were calculated using only productive rearrangements within the normalized downsampled data set. Clonotypes larger than 5 templates in the normalized cohort were defined as pathologically expanded. Repertoire diversity was measured with the Inverse Simpson Index. To capture all clonotypes, the CMV-specificity analyses were run on the non-normalized data set. This is the immuneACCESS table as TCRdb keeps it, with only in-frame sequences that have V and J called. A part of the clones is gone; compared with another copy, unresolved V genes explain less than half, and the rest is unexplained. V and J calls plus clone size are reproduced from that table; the DNA served to infer D and trimming. Across this sample there are 4,000 to 4,500 clones, with more than 85% seen only once. The ten largest clones add up to over 0.8% of the sample.

What this sample's time point label stands for: 30 days after allo-HCT. Blood from recipients was drawn about 28 days before transplant and again at days 30, 100 and 180 after transplant. Nuclei Lysis Solution was used to extract genomic DNA from fresh or cryopreserved unfractionated peripheral blood mononuclear cells. What the study reported, not specific to this receptor: After transplant, TCR diversity in recipients dropped, and pathologically expanded clonotypes increased progressively from day 30 to day 180. Broader TCR repertoire diversity after transplant was predicted by Inverse Simpson Index values from donors and from recipients before transplant. Overlap with donor repertoires was found for only a small fraction of recipient repertoires, with over 95% found to appear de novo at the given depth. The sample size was limited and the cells went unsorted, which meant the CD4 and CD8 repertoire contributions could not be told apart.

In this chain, TRBV27 is recombined with TRBJ2-5, and TRBD2 aligns with 8 junction nucleotides. The material was PBMCs, obtained 30 days after allogeneic stem cell transplant. This sequence originates from a male patient in his fifties who had an allogeneic stem cell transplant from a related donor, so the T cells may come from the graft donor. Some clones in this sample may be carry-over from other donors' samples. The DNA sequence follows: TGTGCCAGCAGCCACCCTCGTAGCGGGGTGGAGACCCAGTACTTC. It encodes CASSHPRSGVETQYF.